The rows below give T cell receptor beta chains drawn from one sample of a study of identifying expanded T cells in peripheral blood. Clones were read by immunoSEQ multiplex PCR, and TCRdb kept only the in-frame ones, dropping some. The table records tens of thousands of clones, approximately 89% of them present only once. The sequenced sample was blood. The receptor source for this set is a person aged 18-69 years in good health. CDR3s include the opening cysteine and the closing phenylalanine or tryptophan. A D gene is named only where the DNA matches it firmly. A row's size may be missing; if present it is once, few, many or a size class.

CDR3 protein,CDR3 DNA,V gene,J gene,clone size,D gene
CASSESLEVPIQHF,TGCGCCAGCAGTGAGTCTTTGGAGGTTCCGATCCAGCATTTT,TRBV10-1,TRBJ1-5,.,.
CSVRAGETQYF,TGCAGCGTCCGAGCAGGAGAGACCCAGTACTTC,TRBV29-1,TRBJ2-5,.,.
CSVEDGNDRAQYF,TGCAGCGTTGAAGACGGAAACGACAGGGCCCAGTACTTC,TRBV29-1,TRBJ2-7,.,TRBD1
CASSSLAGGPYTGELFF,TGTGCCAGCAGCTCACTAGCGGGAGGTCCCTACACCGGGGAGCTGTTTTTT,TRBV11-2,TRBJ2-2,.,TRBD2
CASSLRPNTEAFF,TGTGCCAGCAGTTTACGGCCGAACACTGAAGCTTTCTTT,TRBV28,TRBJ1-1,.,.
CASSVAGDRETQYF,TGTGCCAGCAGCGTAGCCGGGGATAGGGAGACCCAGTACTTC,TRBV9,TRBJ2-5,.,.
CASSTRPGSSYNEQFF,TGTGCCAGCAGCACGAGACCGGGAAGCTCCTACAATGAGCAGTTCTTC,TRBV7-2,TRBJ2-1,.,.
CASSSRDGEDTQYF,TGTGCCAGTAGTAGCAGGGATGGAGAAGATACGCAGTATTTT,TRBV19,TRBJ2-3,once,.
CASRIGDTQYF,TGTGCCAGCAGGATAGGAGATACGCAGTATTTT,TRBV6-1,TRBJ2-3,.,.
CASSEAGQQNQPQHF,TGTGCCAGCAGTGAAGCTGGACAGCAAAATCAGCCCCAGCATTTT,TRBV6-1,TRBJ1-5,.,.
CGGDVWAGAYNEQFF,TGTGGTGGTGACGTTTGGGCAGGGGCATACAATGAGCAGTTCTTC,TRBV6-5,TRBJ2-1,.,.
CASSFRDRPSYGYTF,TGTGCCAGCAGCTTCCGGGACAGGCCTTCCTATGGCTACACCTTC,TRBV5-6,TRBJ1-2,.,TRBD1
CASSDGQGAGTQYF,TGTGCCAGCAGTGACGGACAGGGGGCAGGGACCCAGTACTTC,TRBV6-1,TRBJ2-5,few,TRBD1
CASSPRGELQETQYF,TGTGCCAGCAGCCCGAGGGGAGAACTCCAAGAGACCCAGTACTTC,TRBV4-2,TRBJ2-5,.,.
CASSVGNTSTDTQYF,TGTGCCAGCAGTGTCGGCAACACTAGCACAGATACGCAGTATTTT,TRBV6-4,TRBJ2-3,.,.
CASSSDGSGNTEAFF,TGTGCCAGCAGCTCGGACGGGTCTGGAAACACTGAAGCTTTCTTT,TRBV7-6,TRBJ1-1,.,.
CASSIDSDYEQYF,TGTGCCAGCAGCATCGACAGTGACTACGAGCAGTACTTC,TRBV5-6,TRBJ2-7,.,.
CASSEADHSYEQYF,TGTGCCAGCAGTGAAGCGGACCACTCCTACGAGCAGTACTTC,TRBV6-1,TRBJ2-7,few,.
CASSESLVITNEKLFF,TGCGCCAGCAGTGAGTCGCTAGTAATAACTAATGAAAAACTGTTTTTT,TRBV10-1,TRBJ1-4,.,.
CASSLGRSSYEQYF,TGTGCCAGCAGCTTGGGCAGGAGCTCCTACGAGCAGTACTTC,TRBV5-4,TRBJ2-7,.,.
CASSSDRRNTEAFF,TGTGCCAGCAGCTCGGACCGAAGGAACACTGAAGCTTTCTTT,TRBV7-9,TRBJ1-1,.,.
CASNRGAGGETQYF,TGTGCCAGCAATCGGGGTGCGGGAGGAGAGACCCAGTACTTC,TRBV7-2,TRBJ2-5,.,TRBD2
CASSATATPLDEQYF,TGTGCCAGCAGCGCGACCGCGACCCCCCTCGACGAGCAGTACTTC,TRBV9,TRBJ2-7,.,.
CASSQHGQSEQYF,TGCGCCAGCAGCCAACACGGACAAAGCGAGCAGTACTTC,TRBV4-1,TRBJ2-7,.,.
CASSLGTQYGYTF,TGTGCCAGCAGCTTAGGTACACAGTATGGCTACACCTTC,TRBV7-9,TRBJ1-2,.,.
CASSLPGLAGGSTGELFF,TGTGCCAGCAGCTTACCGGGACTAGCGGGAGGTAGCACCGGGGAGCTGTTTTTT,TRBV7-2,TRBJ2-2,.,TRBD2
CASSFWTGSGDSPLHF,TGTGCCAGCAGCTTCTGGACAGGGTCGGGGGATTCACCCCTCCACTTT,TRBV7-8,TRBJ1-6,.,TRBD1
CASSADENTEAFF,TGTGCCAGTAGTGCGGACGAGAACACTGAAGCTTTCTTT,TRBV19,TRBJ1-1,.,.
CASSSAPGSTEAFF,TGCGCCAGCAGCTCCGCCCCGGGGAGCACTGAAGCTTTCTTT,TRBV5-1,TRBJ1-1,.,.
CASRDRGRDKDTQYF,TGTGCCAGCAGGGACAGGGGGCGCGACAAAGATACGCAGTATTTT,TRBV6-5,TRBJ2-3,.,TRBD1
CASSPGTSGGEQYF,TGCGCCAGCAGCCCTGGGACTAGCGGGGGCGAGCAGTACTTC,TRBV5-1,TRBJ2-7,.,TRBD2
CASSLSTGYSSPLHF,TGTGCCAGCAGTTTATCGACAGGGTATAGTTCACCCCTCCACTTT,TRBV27,TRBJ1-6,few,TRBD1
CASSLAGGPGNEQFF,TGTGCCAGCAGCTTGGCGGGAGGGCCGGGGAATGAGCAGTTCTTC,TRBV7-2,TRBJ2-1,once,TRBD2
CASSASGDYNEQFF,TGTGCCAGCAGTGCGTCGGGGGACTACAATGAGCAGTTCTTC,TRBV6-4,TRBJ2-1,.,.
CASLEQGNSPLHF,TGTGCCAGCCTAGAACAGGGGAATTCACCCCTCCACTTT,TRBV19,TRBJ1-6,.,TRBD1
CASSLVIPGWGRVDTEAFF,TGTGCCAGCAGCTTGGTAATCCCCGGGTGGGGGAGGGTTGACACTGAAGCTTTCTTT,TRBV7-2,TRBJ1-1,.,.
CASSLEGGGQETQYF,TGTGCCAGCAGCTTGGAAGGGGGCGGGCAAGAGACCCAGTACTTC,TRBV5-6,TRBJ2-5,.,TRBD1
CASSSRTSPGTQYF,TGTGCCAGCAGCTCGAGGACTTCCCCCGGGACCCAGTACTTC,TRBV7-2,TRBJ2-5,.,.
CASKLLQGSIEQFF,TGTGCCAGCAAGCTCCTGCAGGGTTCCATTGAGCAGTTCTTC,TRBV6-1,TRBJ2-1,.,.
CASSSGGMRGQLNSPLHF,TGTGCCAGCAGCTCGGGTGGGATGCGGGGACAATTGAATTCACCCCTCCACTTT,TRBV5-4,TRBJ1-6,few,.
CASSLNGLAGGPEQFF,TGTGCCAGCAGCTTAAATGGACTAGCGGGGGGGCCCGAGCAGTTCTTC,TRBV7-2,TRBJ2-1,once,TRBD2
CASSTLGTGMMSPYGYTF,TGCGCCAGCAGTACTTTGGGGACAGGGATGATGTCGCCATATGGCTACACCTTC,TRBV5-1,TRBJ1-2,.,TRBD1
CASIPDPVLGSGELFF,TGTGCCAGCATTCCCGATCCAGTTCTTGGGTCCGGGGAGCTGTTTTTT,TRBV7-2,TRBJ2-2,.,.
CASRTDGTETSEQYF,TGCGCCAGCAGAACAGACGGGACAGAGACCTCCGAGCAGTACTTC,TRBV5-1,TRBJ2-7,.,TRBD1
CASSMGNTEAFF,TGTGCCAGTAGTATGGGTAACACTGAAGCTTTCTTT,TRBV19,TRBJ1-1,.,.
CASSMPGQYGYTF,TGTGCCAGCAGCATGCCGGGCCAATATGGCTACACCTTC,TRBV5-4,TRBJ1-2,.,.
CASSLTGTGELFF,TGTGCCAGCAGCTTGACAGGCACCGGGGAGCTGTTTTTT,TRBV28,TRBJ2-2,.,.
CASTPGAGTIQETQYF,TGTGCCAGCACCCCGGGAGCGGGGACAATTCAAGAGACCCAGTACTTC,TRBV2,TRBJ2-5,.,.
CASSQDGTGGASDEKLFF,TGTGCCAGCAGCCAAGACGGGACAGGGGGCGCATCTGATGAAAAACTGTTTTTT,TRBV4-2,TRBJ1-4,.,TRBD1
CASSDSINEQFF,TGTGCCAGCAGCGACAGTATCAATGAGCAGTTCTTC,TRBV7-2,TRBJ2-1,.,.
CASSFGTSGQETQYF,TGTGCCAGCAGCTTTGGGACTAGCGGCCAAGAGACCCAGTACTTC,TRBV7-6,TRBJ2-5,.,TRBD2
CSVGGRENTEAFF,TGCAGCGTTGGTGGGCGAGAGAACACTGAAGCTTTCTTT,TRBV29-1,TRBJ1-1,.,.
CASSKGSEGPANTGELFF,TGTGCCAGCAGCAAAGGGAGCGAAGGCCCCGCGAACACCGGGGAGCTGTTTTTT,TRBV21-1,TRBJ2-2,.,.
CASSRGQGGTDTQYF,TGTGCCAGCTCACGAGGACAGGGTGGCACAGATACGCAGTATTTT,TRBV18,TRBJ2-3,.,TRBD1
CATSTALYEQYF,TGTGCCACCTCCACAGCCCTGTACGAGCAGTACTTC,TRBV28,TRBJ2-7,few,.